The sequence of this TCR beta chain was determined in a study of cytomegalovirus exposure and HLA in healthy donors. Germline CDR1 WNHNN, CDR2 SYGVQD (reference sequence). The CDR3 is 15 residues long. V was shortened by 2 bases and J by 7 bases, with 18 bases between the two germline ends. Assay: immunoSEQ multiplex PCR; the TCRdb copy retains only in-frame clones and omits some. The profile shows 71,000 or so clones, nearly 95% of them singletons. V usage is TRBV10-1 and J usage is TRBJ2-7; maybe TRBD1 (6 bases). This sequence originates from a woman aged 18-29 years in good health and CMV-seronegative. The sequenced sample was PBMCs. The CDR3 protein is CASSEETGPLGEQYF. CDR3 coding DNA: TGCGCCAGCAGTGAGGAGACAGGTCCTCTGGGGGAGCAGTACTTC.